This T cell receptor beta chain emerged from a study of CD8+CD57+ T cells in acquired aplastic anemia. Patients picked for sequencing had shown CD8+CD57+ cell expansion detected by flow cytometry. For CDR3 and TCR beta VDJ profiling, genomic DNA was the template used. TCRdb re-called the reads with MiXCR, one entry per CDR3 protein. The sample lists some 180,000 distinct CDR3 sequences, about 60% seen once, with roughly 42% in the top ten. The CDR3 totals 13 residues. Germline V gene lookup returns CDR1 KGHDR and CDR2 SFDVKD. With 2 bases removed from V and 5 bases from J, the gap between germline ends came to 8 bases. There are a few counts of this clonotype.

The chain recombines TRBV24-1 with TRBJ1-1; D possibly corresponds to TRBD1 (6 bases). Sequences were obtained from sorted CD4+, CD8+, or CD8+CD57+ T cells (not recorded which) from PBMCs. This receptor was taken from a human donor with aplastic anemia. This CDR3 reads CATSDSTGTEAFF. The CDR3 DNA reads TGTGCCACCAGTGATTCTACAGGGACTGAAGCTTTCTTT.